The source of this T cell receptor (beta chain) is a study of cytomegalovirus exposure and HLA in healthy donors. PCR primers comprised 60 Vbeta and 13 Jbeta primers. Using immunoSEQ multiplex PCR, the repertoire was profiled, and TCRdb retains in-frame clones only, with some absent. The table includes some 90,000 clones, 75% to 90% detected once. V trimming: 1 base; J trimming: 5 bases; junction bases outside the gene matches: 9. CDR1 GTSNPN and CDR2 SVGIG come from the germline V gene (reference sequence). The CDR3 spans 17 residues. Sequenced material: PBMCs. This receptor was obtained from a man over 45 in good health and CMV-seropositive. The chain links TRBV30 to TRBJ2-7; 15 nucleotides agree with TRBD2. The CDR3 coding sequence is TGTGCCTGGAGTGCCATCGGACTAGCGGGAGGGGCGGACGAGCAGTACTTC. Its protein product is CAWSAIGLAGGADEQYF.